This TCR beta chain was captured by sequencing in a study of shared clonotypes between healthy human individuals. Overall study context: The study drew on two women and three men aged 18 to 49 as donors.

Source study methods: As immunoSEQ supplied junction-only sequences (without quality scores), filtering differed. TCRdb's copy holds only in-frame clones and misses some; the assay was immunoSEQ multiplex PCR. The V and J calls and clone size were taken over from that table, and D and trimming were inferred from the DNA. The sample includes a few million clones, over 90% of them seen just once. Whole-study findings and limits: Sample collection involved blood only; tissue repertoires are likely different.

In regard to this clone: The antigen is unknown.

The V and J ends lost 0 bases and 4 bases respectively, with 5 bases between them. This CDR3 is 13 amino acids long. The germline V gene encodes CDR1 ENHRY and CDR2 SYGVKD. The source material was naive CD4+ T cells from PBMCs. Indicated subset: CD45RA+ positively selected. The chain uses TRBV10-3 and TRBJ2-3, with D hard to call. The origin of this receptor is a man younger than 35 in good health. Some clones in this sample may be carry-over from other donors' samples. CDR3 residues: CAISESSADTQYF. CDR3 sequence (DNA): TGTGCCATCAGTGAGTCGTCGGCAGATACGCAGTATTTT.